A selection of T cell receptor beta chains follows, all from one sample in a study of CD8 T cells in ankylosing spondylitis. MiXCR was run by TCRdb on the 5' RACE reads, yielding one entry per CDR3 protein. The sample contains roughly 38,000 distinct CDR3 sequences, more than 15% of which appear only once. The sequenced sample consisted of blood. Every receptor here comes from a male donor with ankylosing spondylitis or in good health (not recorded which). The CDR3 runs from the conserved cysteine through the conserved F or W. Fields, in order: clone size, D gene, J gene, V gene, CDR3 DNA, CDR3 protein. D genes are given only for firm matches. Some rows mark clone size as missing; the rest say once, few, many or name a class of expanded clone.

clone size: few; D gene: TRBD1; J gene: TRBJ1-1; V gene: TRBV6-1; CDR3 DNA: TGTGCCAGCAACCCGACAGGGGGGAACACTGAAGCTTTCTTT; CDR3 protein: CASNPTGGNTEAFF
clone size: .; D gene: TRBD1; J gene: TRBJ1-5; V gene: TRBV28; CDR3 DNA: TGTGCCAGCAGTTTTTCGGGACAGGGATATCAGCCCCAGCATTTT; CDR3 protein: CASSFSGQGYQPQHF
clone size: .; D gene: .; J gene: TRBJ2-1; V gene: TRBV29-1; CDR3 DNA: TGCAGCGTTGAGGACTATTCGTGGCAGTTCTTC; CDR3 protein: CSVEDYSWQFF
clone size: many; D gene: TRBD1; J gene: TRBJ2-5; V gene: TRBV7-2; CDR3 DNA: TGTGCCAGCAGCTTAGAGGCTGCTGGACAGGGAAGGGAGACCCAGTACTTC; CDR3 protein: CASSLEAAGQGRETQYF
clone size: .; D gene: .; J gene: TRBJ1-1; V gene: TRBV20-1; CDR3 DNA: TGCAGTGCGCCCACAGGCAGGGGCACTGAAGCTTTCTTT; CDR3 protein: CSAPTGRGTEAFF
clone size: .; D gene: .; J gene: TRBJ1-5; V gene: TRBV28; CDR3 DNA: TGTGCCAGCAGTTTCGTCGACAGATACAATCAGCCCCAGCATTTT; CDR3 protein: CASSFVDRYNQPQHF
clone size: few; D gene: .; J gene: TRBJ2-7; V gene: TRBV5-1; CDR3 DNA: TGCGCCAGCAGCTCCGGCCTTGGGGAGCAGTACTTC; CDR3 protein: CASSSGLGEQYF
clone size: few; D gene: TRBD1; J gene: TRBJ1-1; V gene: TRBV5-1; CDR3 DNA: TGCGCCAGCAGCTTGGCCGGGACAGGGGGTAATGAAGCTTTCTTT; CDR3 protein: CASSLAGTGGNEAFF
clone size: .; D gene: .; J gene: TRBJ1-1; V gene: TRBV29-1; CDR3 DNA: TGCAGCGTTAGTTTGAACACTGAAGCTTTCTTT; CDR3 protein: CSVSLNTEAFF
clone size: few; D gene: .; J gene: TRBJ2-5; V gene: TRBV29-1; CDR3 DNA: TGCAGCGTTTTGTTAGGGACGGCCAAGAGTACCCAGTACTTC; CDR3 protein: CSVLLGTAKSTQYF
clone size: few; D gene: .; J gene: TRBJ2-2; V gene: TRBV4-3; CDR3 DNA: TGCGCCAGCAGCCGCCGAGAGGGGCCAAACACCGGGGAGCTGTTTTTT; CDR3 protein: CASSRREGPNTGELFF
clone size: few; D gene: TRBD2; J gene: TRBJ2-1; V gene: TRBV6-4; CDR3 DNA: TGTGCCAGCAGTGCAGCTAGCGGGGGGGCGAATGAGCAGTTCTTC; CDR3 protein: CASSAASGGANEQFF
clone size: few; D gene: TRBD1; J gene: TRBJ2-3; V gene: TRBV12-3/TRBV12-4; CDR3 DNA: TGTGCCAGCAGAACCGGGACAGCATTTTCGGATACGCAGTATTTT; CDR3 protein: CASRTGTAFSDTQYF
clone size: few; D gene: TRBD1; J gene: TRBJ2-3; V gene: TRBV7-9; CDR3 DNA: TGTGCCAGCAGCTTTCCGACAGGGGGCTCCTCAGATACGCAGTATTTT; CDR3 protein: CASSFPTGGSSDTQYF
clone size: few; D gene: .; J gene: TRBJ1-2; V gene: TRBV12-3/TRBV12-4; CDR3 DNA: TGTGCCAGCAGTTTAACGGCCCTTGGAAACTATGGCTACACCTTC; CDR3 protein: CASSLTALGNYGYTF
clone size: .; D gene: .; J gene: TRBJ2-2; V gene: TRBV4-3; CDR3 DNA: TGCGCCAGCAGCCAAGTCCAGACTACCGGGGAGCTGTTTTTT; CDR3 protein: CASSQVQTTGELFF
clone size: .; D gene: TRBD1; J gene: TRBJ2-2; V gene: TRBV29-1; CDR3 DNA: TGCAGCGTTGTTCAGGGGGCGGCCGGGGAGCTGTTTTTT; CDR3 protein: CSVVQGAAGELFF
clone size: .; D gene: .; J gene: TRBJ2-1; V gene: TRBV12-3/TRBV12-4; CDR3 DNA: TGTGCCAGCAGTATGACCCCTCCGGGTAATGAGCAGTTCTTC; CDR3 protein: CASSMTPPGNEQFF
clone size: .; D gene: .; J gene: TRBJ2-2; V gene: TRBV25-1; CDR3 DNA: .; CDR3 protein: CASTSVASGRVGELFF
clone size: few; D gene: TRBD1; J gene: TRBJ1-4; V gene: TRBV9; CDR3 DNA: TGTGCCAGCAGCCGGGACAGCCTAGCCGAAAAACTGTTTTTT; CDR3 protein: CASSRDSLAEKLFF
clone size: .; D gene: .; J gene: TRBJ2-1; V gene: TRBV12-3/TRBV12-4; CDR3 DNA: TGTGCCAGCAGGGGGGCGGGATTAGGTGAGCAGTTCTTC; CDR3 protein: CASRGAGLGEQFF
clone size: many; D gene: TRBD2; J gene: TRBJ2-1; V gene: TRBV7-9; CDR3 DNA: TGTGCCAGCAGCTTGGGACTAGCGGGAGTTGAGCAGTTCTTC; CDR3 protein: CASSLGLAGVEQFF
clone size: many; D gene: .; J gene: TRBJ2-1; V gene: TRBV5-1; CDR3 DNA: TGCGCCAGCAGCTTGGAGGCTGGAGCCTACAATGAGCAGTTCTTC; CDR3 protein: CASSLEAGAYNEQFF
clone size: few; D gene: .; J gene: TRBJ1-1; V gene: TRBV10-2; CDR3 DNA: TGCGCCAGCAGTGACGGGGGGTCGAACACTGAAGCTTTCTTT; CDR3 protein: CASSDGGSNTEAFF
clone size: .; D gene: .; J gene: TRBJ2-3; V gene: TRBV20-1; CDR3 DNA: TGCAGTCAAAGGGCAGCCAGCACAGATACGCAGTATTTT; CDR3 protein: CSQRAASTDTQYF
clone size: many; D gene: .; J gene: TRBJ2-7; V gene: TRBV19; CDR3 DNA: TGTGCCAGTAAAGCAAAGGACTACTATCGCGAGCAGTACTTC; CDR3 protein: CASKAKDYYREQYF
clone size: .; D gene: TRBD2; J gene: TRBJ2-1; V gene: TRBV6-4; CDR3 DNA: TGTGCCAGCAGGGGGACTAGCGGGGAGAATGAGCAGTTCTTC; CDR3 protein: CASRGTSGENEQFF
clone size: few; D gene: .; J gene: TRBJ2-2; V gene: TRBV11-3; CDR3 DNA: TGTGCCAGCAGCCCATTTTTCGGCGGGGAGCTGTTTTTT; CDR3 protein: CASSPFFGGELFF
clone size: few; D gene: .; J gene: TRBJ2-2; V gene: TRBV7-2; CDR3 DNA: TGTGCCAGCAGCCCGGGACCCCTTCGCCTCCTTACCCTCACCGGGGAGCTGTTTTTT; CDR3 protein: CASSPGPLRLLTLTGELFF
clone size: few; D gene: .; J gene: TRBJ2-2; V gene: TRBV5-1; CDR3 DNA: TGCGCCAGCAGTTTGGACCGGACCGGGGAGCTGTTTTTT; CDR3 protein: CASSLDRTGELFF
clone size: .; D gene: .; J gene: TRBJ2-3; V gene: TRBV6-5; CDR3 DNA: TGTGCCAGCAGCCCTGGACGTGCAGATACGCAGTATTTT; CDR3 protein: CASSPGRADTQYF
clone size: .; D gene: .; J gene: TRBJ2-2; V gene: TRBV6-6; CDR3 DNA: TGTGCCAGCAGTTACTCAAGACAGAACACCGGGGAGCTGTTTTTT; CDR3 protein: CASSYSRQNTGELFF
clone size: .; D gene: .; J gene: TRBJ2-2; V gene: TRBV7-2; CDR3 DNA: TGTGCCAGCAGCTCACAAATAGCCACCGGGGAGCTGTTTTTT; CDR3 protein: CASSSQIATGELFF
clone size: .; D gene: .; J gene: TRBJ2-3; V gene: TRBV20-1; CDR3 DNA: TGCAGTGCTCAGCCCCGCGCGGGTACTCCAAGCACAGATACGCAGTATTTT; CDR3 protein: CSAQPRAGTPSTDTQYF
clone size: .; D gene: TRBD1; J gene: TRBJ2-2; V gene: TRBV12-3/TRBV12-4; CDR3 DNA: TGTGCCAGCAGTTTCCGCGGACAGGGCTACACCGGGGAGCTGTTTTTT; CDR3 protein: CASSFRGQGYTGELFF
clone size: .; D gene: TRBD2; J gene: TRBJ2-5; V gene: TRBV28; CDR3 DNA: TGTGCCAGCAGTTCCCCAGCGGGGCAAGAGACCCAGTACTTC; CDR3 protein: CASSSPAGQETQYF
clone size: few; D gene: TRBD1; J gene: TRBJ2-2; V gene: TRBV27; CDR3 DNA: TGTGCCAGCAGTTTAGACAGGGCGAACACCGGGGAGCTGTTTTTT; CDR3 protein: CASSLDRANTGELFF
clone size: few; D gene: TRBD1; J gene: TRBJ2-3; V gene: TRBV7-7; CDR3 DNA: TGTGCCAGCAGCCAGGACAGGGGCCGGCATGATACGCAGTATTTT; CDR3 protein: CASSQDRGRHDTQYF
clone size: few; D gene: .; J gene: TRBJ1-1; V gene: TRBV5-1; CDR3 DNA: TGCGCCAGCGCGGGCGGGGGGCGCAGGAACACTGAAGCTTTCTTT; CDR3 protein: CASAGGGRRNTEAFF
clone size: few; D gene: TRBD2; J gene: TRBJ2-1; V gene: TRBV7-2; CDR3 DNA: TGTGCCACAAGGGCTAGCGGGGGGTTGGGGCAGTTCTTC; CDR3 protein: CATRASGGLGQFF
clone size: .; D gene: TRBD2; J gene: TRBJ2-1; V gene: TRBV6-5; CDR3 DNA: TGTGCCAGCAGTTACCAGTTGACTAGCGGGAAGTTCTTC; CDR3 protein: CASSYQLTSGKFF
clone size: once; D gene: .; J gene: TRBJ2-2; V gene: TRBV12-3/TRBV12-4; CDR3 DNA: TGTGCCAGCAGGGGGATCACCGGGGAGCTGTTTTTT; CDR3 protein: CASRGITGELFF
clone size: many; D gene: .; J gene: TRBJ2-7; V gene: TRBV6-5; CDR3 DNA: TGTGCCAGCAGTCCCAGAGGTTACGAGCAGTACTTC; CDR3 protein: CASSPRGYEQYF